The clone carrying this T cell receptor (beta chain) has just one count. The antigen is not known. The data originate from a study of T cells in Graves' hyperthyroidism and ophthalmopathy. Study-level results: Within blood appeared most thyroid clonotypes that had expanded above 0.001. Ophthalmopathy was told apart from stable hyperthyroidism by a 13 V-J model.

Amplification of TCR beta CDR3 regions was performed using RNA transcripts as template. The HTBI primer set was used in a first-round RT-PCR of the TCR CDR3. TCRdb called the multiplex PCR reads again in MiXCR, with one record for every CDR3 protein. In the table there are almost 500,000 distinct CDR3 sequences, approximately 23% of which are singletons. The cohort's ophthalmopathy patients, a group with duration under 3 months, had a Clinical Activity Score of at least 3 and a NOSPECS grade of at least 4. PBMCs were collected from an approximately 10 ml volume of fresh peripheral blood. Between the trimmed V and J ends, which lost 0 bases and 2 bases, there was a span of 9 bases. From germline, CDR1 is SGHRS and CDR2 YFSETQ. The CDR3 is 14 amino acids.

Source material: blood. V is TRBV5-1 and J is TRBJ2-7; D is unclear. The TCR originated in a woman in her 70s with Graves' ophthalmopathy. The CDR3 is CASSLEVGTYEQYF. CDR3 nucleotide sequence: TGCGCCAGCAGCTTGGAAGTGGGGACCTACGAGCAGTACTTC.